The 22 T cell receptor beta chains presented below share a single source sample, sequenced in a study of Ad26.COV2.S vaccination and SARS-CoV-2 variants. Treatment indicated: over 15 received Ad26.COV2.S at low or high dose, single or two shots; about 5 received placebo; per-sample allocation not given. Samples came from day 63 after the first vaccine or placebo injection. Measured with immunoSEQ multiplex PCR; TCRdb has only the in-frame clones, and not every one. Of 300,000 to 400,000 clones in the sample, roughly 90% are singletons; the top ten hold around 6.4%. Specimen: peripheral blood, collected in a trial of Ad26.COV2.S vaccine versus placebo. These receptors all stem from a person between 18 and 65 years old who received the Ad26.COV2.S COVID-19 vaccine or a placebo.

This sequence joins TRBV2 and TRBJ2-1; D may be TRBD1 or TRBD2 (5 bases each). This CDR3 is 12 amino acids long. In germline, CDR1 is SNHLY, CDR2 FYNNEI. Trimming took 11 bases from V and 5 from J, leaving 13 bases between them. Here the CDR3 DNA reads TGTGCCGGGACCCGGGAACACAATGAGCAGTTCTTC. It is translated as CAGTREHNEQFF.

V and J are TRBV28 and TRBJ1-5; 7 bases match TRBD1. This CDR3 spans 15 amino acids. Germline CDR1 and CDR2: MDHEN and SYDVKM. V lost 5 bases and J lost 2; bases outside the gene matches: 6. The DNA of the CDR3 is TGTGCCAGCAGTCAAACAGGGGTCGGCAATCAGCCCCAGCATTTT. The encoded protein is CASSQTGVGNQPQHF.

J is TRBJ2-7 and V is TRBV7-3, with 9 nucleotides matching TRBD2. The germline CDR1 and CDR2 sequences are SGHTA and FQGTGA. The CDR3 extends over 15 amino acids. V dropped 3 bases and J dropped 4; count of bases not matched to a gene: 7. The CDR3 here is CASSFGAGGVYEQYF. CDR3 nucleotide sequence: TGTGCCAGCAGCTTTGGCGCGGGAGGGGTTTACGAGCAGTACTTC.

To note about this clone: The same CDR3 is also encoded by other DNA sequences in this sample. The rearrangement uses TRBV30 and TRBJ1-2, with 7 bases lining up with TRBD1. Losses at the gene ends were 1 base for V and 2 bases for J; bases not matched to a gene: 1. There are 13 residues in the CDR3. Germline V gene data show CDR1 as GTSNPN and CDR2 as SVGIG (reference sequence). This CDR3 reads CAWSEGANYGYTF. CDR3 bases: TGTGCCTGGAGTGAGGGGGCGAACTATGGCTACACCTTC.

This sequence joins TRBV23-1 and TRBJ2-5; D is ambiguous. TRBV23-1 carries the ORF label, with uncertain function. V shed 0 bases and J shed 7 bases, with 21 bases lying between them. The CDR3 runs 17 residues. The CDR3 loop reads CASSQSCVHMAVRTQYF. CDR3 in DNA: TGCGCCAGCAGTCAATCATGCGTGCATATGGCCGTAAGGACCCAGTACTTC.

The gene calls are TRBV9 and TRBJ2-1; 10 bases are shared with TRBD2. V lost 0 bases and J lost 4; bases outside the gene matches: 4. Germline V gene data show CDR1 as SGDLS and CDR2 as YYNGEE. This CDR3 spans 16 amino acids. CDR3 sequence (DNA): TGTGCCAGCAGCGTAGGAGCTAGCGGGGGTTACAATGAGCAGTTCTTC. Its translation is CASSVGASGGYNEQFF.

The chain is built from TRBV7-2 and TRBJ2-5, with 7 bases aligning to TRBD1. Germline V lookup: CDR1 SGHTA, CDR2 FQGNSA. V lost 4 bases, J lost 4 bases, and 3 bases stayed unmatched. The CDR3 is 13 residues long. CDR3 sequence: CASSSRGLETQYF. The CDR3 nucleotides read TGTGCCAGCAGCTCCAGGGGGTTAGAGACCCAGTACTTC.

This sequence joins TRBV7-3 and TRBJ1-4; 7 bases fit TRBD1. V dropped 1 base and J dropped 7; count of bases not matched to a gene: 15. The CDR3 contains 18 residues. Germline assignment: CDR1 SGHTA and CDR2 FQGTGA. This CDR3 reads CASSLRGVLQGFSEKLFF. CDR3 nucleotides: TGTGCCAGCAGCTTAAGAGGCGTTTTACAGGGGTTTAGTGAAAAACTGTTTTTT.

This chain uses TRBV7-8 with TRBJ1-2, with 9 bases aligning to TRBD1. Germline CDR1 and CDR2: SGHVS and FQNEAQ. The CDR3 totals 13 residues. After removal of 1 base from V and 6 bases from J, the junction contained 0 bases not matched to a gene. The CDR3 DNA is TGTGCCAGCAGCTTAGGACAGGGGGATGGCTACACCTTC. Translated: CASSLGQGDGYTF.

The genes are TRBV18 and TRBJ2-2; D ambiguous. V lost 3 bases and J 2 bases, leaving 10 bases between the germline ends. CDR3 length: 15 amino acids. Germline V gene sequence: CDR1 KGHSH, CDR2 LQKENI. The CDR3 loop reads CASSPLRANTGELFF. CDR3 DNA: TGTGCCAGCTCACCTCTTCGGGCAAACACCGGGGAGCTGTTTTTT.

The V call is TRBV28, the J call TRBJ1-4; D remains ambiguous. The CDR3 totals 17 residues. Trimming pared 4 bases from V and 0 bases from J, leaving 15 bases between. CDR1 MDHEN and CDR2 SYDVKM come from the germline V gene. The CDR3 DNA reads TGTGCCAGCAGTTCCCCGGGCCCCGGAGCAACTAATGAAAAACTGTTTTTT. Its protein product is CASSSPGPGATNEKLFF.

V gene TRBV9 combines with J gene TRBJ2-2; possibly TRBD1 for D (6 bases). The V gene lost 4 bases and the J gene lost 8 bases, with 12 bases spanning the gap. Germline lookup yields CDR1 SGDLS and CDR2 YYNGEE. CDR3 length equals 13 residues. This chain's CDR3 is CASSTGQSGELFF. The CDR3 DNA reads as TGTGCCAGCAGCACTGGACAGTCTGGGGAGCTGTTTTTT. Supplemented by reference TRBV9 and TRBJ2-2, the full variable domain reads DSGVTQTPKHLITATGQRVTLRCSPRSGDLSVYWYQQSLDQGLQFLIQYYNGEERAKGNILERFSAQQFPDLHSELNLSSLELGDSALYFCASSTGQSGELFFGEGSRLTVL.

This sequence joins TRBV28 and TRBJ2-1; 8 bases are shared with TRBD2. This CDR3 comprises 15 residues. Germline CDR1 reads MDHEN; CDR2 reads SYDVKM. J lost 3 bases, V lost 6 bases, and 7 bases had no gene match. CDR3: CASSRTSGYYNEQFF. The CDR3 bases are TGTGCCAGCAGCCGTACTAGCGGTTACTACAATGAGCAGTTCTTC.

This chain joins TRBV2 and TRBJ2-7, with D possibly being TRBD2 (5 bases). V lost 3 bases, J lost 0 bases, and 12 bases lay in between. CDR1 is SNHLY and CDR2 is FYNNEI in the germline V gene. The CDR3 runs 15 residues. In DNA form, the CDR3 reads TGTGCCAGCAGTGACCTTACTAGAATCTCCTACGAGCAGTACTTC. Its protein product is CASSDLTRISYEQYF.

Worth noting for this clone: This may be a read error: a much more frequent sequence differs by one nucleotide. Other DNA sequences from this sample encode an identical CDR3 as well. The rearrangement links TRBV6-4 to TRBJ2-1; 12 nucleotides align to TRBD2. This CDR3 comprises 14 residues. The germline V gene encodes CDR1 MRHNA and CDR2 SNTAGT. The V and J ends lost 2 bases and 7 bases, in that order; junction bases with no gene match: 0. CDR3 region: CASSDGTSGNEQFF. DNA of the CDR3: TGTGCCAGCAGTGACGGGACTAGCGGGAATGAGCAGTTCTTC.

This chain links TRBV7-2 with TRBJ1-2; 12 bases are shared with TRBD1. The CDR3 spans 16 residues. Losses at the gene ends were 5 bases for V and 8 bases for J; bases not matched to a gene: 12. CDR1 is SGHTA, CDR2 FQGNSA, per germline. The CDR3, as DNA: TGTGCCAGCAGCCTAGGCGCGGGGACAGGGGGCGGGGGCTACACCTTC. Its translation: CASSLGAGTGGGGYTF.

The DNA for the CDR3 is TGTGCCAGTAGTATTATTCCGATGACAGGCTACAATCAGCCCCAGCATTTT. Its protein product is CASSIIPMTGYNQPQHF. This chain joins TRBV19 and TRBJ1-5; tentative D call: TRBD1 (6 bases). V was cut by 3 bases and J by 3 bases, with 18 bases left in between. Germline CDR1 is LNHDA and CDR2 is SQIVND (reference sequence). The CDR3 consists of 17 residues.

The chain carries TRBV30 and TRBJ1-2; 10 bases align to TRBD1. This CDR3 is built from 14 residues. The V gene's germline CDR1 is GTSNPN and CDR2 SVGIG (reference sequence). V was pared by 5 bases and J by 5 bases, with 8 bases of the junction left unmatched. In nucleotides, the CDR3 is TGTGCCTGGTGGGCGGGACAGGGGACGTATGGCTACACCTTC. Protein: CAWWAGQGTYGYTF. Filled out from reference TRBV30 and TRBJ1-2, the complete variable domain reads SQTIHQWPATLVQPVGSPLSLECTVEGTSNPNLYWYRQAAGRGLQLLFYSVGIGQISSEVPQNLSASRPQDRQFILSSKKLLLSDSGFYLCAWWAGQGTYGYTFGSGTRLTVV.

The J gene is TRBJ1-6, the V gene TRBV5-1; maybe TRBD1 (5 bases). Between the trimmed V and J ends, which lost 4 bases and 0 bases, there was a span of 17 bases. The CDR3 extends over 18 amino acids. The germline V gene encodes CDR1 SGHRS and CDR2 YFSETQ. CDR3 DNA sequence: TGCGCCAGCAGCGGGGCCGGGGCCTCGAGCTCCTATAATTCACCCCTCCACTTT. Translated: CASSGAGASSSYNSPLHF.

Turning to this clone: A read error may account for a junction end that differs from germline. The chain combines TRBV6-6 with TRBJ1-2, with unresolved D. CDR3 length: 11 residues. Germline CDR1 is MNHNY and CDR2 is SVGAGI (reference sequence). The CDR3 sequence: CASSYAAPEIF. CDR3 DNA: TGTGCCAGCAGTTACGCAGCTCCGGAGATCTTC.

The chain employs TRBV5-6 and TRBJ1-1; 9 nucleotides align to TRBD1. CDR1 and CDR2 from the germline V gene are SGHDT and YYEEEE. The junction had 11 bases not matched to a gene; V was cut back by 3 bases and J by 5 bases. The CDR3 covers 16 residues. The CDR3 region is CASSWVATGGGTEAFF. CDR3 DNA: TGTGCCAGCAGCTGGGTCGCCACAGGGGGCGGGACTGAAGCTTTCTTT.

The V and J genes are TRBV7-6 and TRBJ2-3; D is possibly TRBD2 (6 bases). V gave up 2 bases and J gave up 4 bases, with 16 bases separating them. CDR3 length: 16 residues. The germline gives CDR1 SGHVS, CDR2 FNYEAQ. The CDR3 sequence: CASSLMVVAVSDTQYF. CDR3 DNA: TGTGCCAGCAGCTTAATGGTCGTAGCGGTGTCAGATACGCAGTATTTT.